One and the same sample provided the 21 T cell receptor beta chains below, sequenced in a study of blood T cell repertoires in COVID-19. Sequencing was performed with immunoSEQ multiplex PCR; in TCRdb, only in-frame clones are kept and a portion is missing. This sample has 130,000 to 150,000 clones, with about 90% found just once. Specimen: peripheral blood. The receptors here all came from a woman between 50 and 59 years old with acute or convalescent COVID-19.

V is TRBV27 and J is TRBJ2-7, with D perhaps matching TRBD2 (6 bases). V was pared by 3 bases and J by 7 bases, with 16 bases between. This CDR3 region has 14 residues. Germline lookup yields CDR1 MNHEY and CDR2 SMNVEV (reference sequence). The CDR3 DNA follows: TGTGCCAGCAGTTTCGGCGGGGCCTGGGGGGAGCAGTACTTC. This translates into CASSFGGAWGEQYF.

The chain links TRBV9 to TRBJ2-5; D unclear. The CDR3 consists of 13 residues. Trimming left V 0 bases short and J 2 bases short, with 5 bases between. Germline loops: CDR1 SGDLS, CDR2 YYNGEE. CDR3 DNA: TGTGCCAGCAGCGTAGACAGTCAAGAGACCCAGTACTTC. This sequence encodes CASSVDSQETQYF.

V usage is TRBV11-3 and J usage is TRBJ2-1, with TRBD2 identical over 11 bases. CDR1 and CDR2 from the germline V gene are SGHNT and YENEEA. The CDR3 consists of 14 residues. V shed 4 bases and J 9 bases; nucleotides not matched to a gene: 5. CDR3: CASSSGLAAGEQFF. The DNA of the CDR3 is TGTGCCAGCAGCTCGGGACTAGCGGCCGGTGAGCAGTTCTTC.

V is TRBV5-1 and J is TRBJ2-1; a weak D match, TRBD1 (6 bases). Germline V gives CDR1 SGHRS, CDR2 YFSETQ. V was shortened by 0 bases and J by 5 bases, with 12 bases between the two germline ends. The CDR3 has 15 amino acids. The CDR3, as DNA: TGCGCCAGCAGCTTGGGGGGGCTAATAAACAATGAGCAGTTCTTC. As protein: CASSLGGLINNEQFF.

The chain carries TRBV18 and TRBJ1-5; 10 nucleotides match TRBD1. From germline, CDR1 is KGHSH and CDR2 LQKENI. J lost 7 bases, V lost 3 bases, and 6 bases had no gene match. The CDR3 is 15 amino acids. The CDR3: CASSPRDRGGQPQHF. CDR3 DNA: TGTGCCAGCTCACCCCGGGACAGGGGAGGGCAGCCCCAGCATTTT.

The chain combines TRBV12-3 or TRBV12-4 with TRBJ2-7; D is possibly TRBD1 (5 bases). This CDR3 region has 13 residues. Trimming stripped 5 bases from V and 5 bases from J, with 13 bases between. The CDR3 here is CASSRRVRDEQYF. The DNA of the CDR3 is TGTGCCAGCAGTCGCAGGGTTCGAGACGAGCAGTACTTC.

The genes are TRBV5-1 and TRBJ2-7, with 10 bases identical to TRBD2. CDR3 length: 18 residues. V shed 2 bases, J shed 0 bases, and the junction held 11 bases outside the gene matches. Looked up from germline, CDR1 is SGHRS and CDR2 is YFSETQ. The CDR3 reads CASSLRIAGGGVSYEQYF. CDR3 sequence (DNA): TGCGCCAGCAGCTTAAGAATAGCGGGAGGTGGGGTCTCCTACGAGCAGTACTTC.

The chain carries TRBV19 and TRBJ2-2; TRBD1 matches 7 bases. This CDR3 has 15 residues. The germline CDR1 and CDR2 sequences are LNHDA and SQIVND (reference sequence). Trimming removed 4 bases from V and 0 bases from J; junction bases left unmatched: 2. As DNA, the CDR3 is TGTGCCAGTAGTACTGGGACAGCGAACACCGGGGAGCTGTTTTTT. This encodes CASSTGTANTGELFF.

V is TRBV4-1 and J is TRBJ2-3; D perhaps matches TRBD2 (6 bases). The CDR3 runs to 15 residues. Trimming took 1 base from V and 7 from J, leaving 15 bases between them. Germline CDR1 reads MGHRA; CDR2 reads YSYEKL. The CDR3 DNA sequence: TGCGCCAGCAGCCAAGGCCCGGGAGTGCCACATACGCAGTATTTT. It translates to CASSQGPGVPHTQYF.

This chain connects TRBV5-1 to TRBJ1-2, with 10 bases that match TRBD1. CDR3 size: 14 residues. V shed 5 bases and J 3 bases; nucleotides not matched to a gene: 4. Germline CDR1 SGHRS, CDR2 YFSETQ. Here the CDR3 reads CASRDGQGDYGYTF. CDR3 sequence (DNA): TGCGCCAGCAGGGATGGACAGGGGGACTATGGCTACACCTTC.

This chain uses TRBV28 with TRBJ1-2, with 9 bases that match TRBD1. CDR3 length equals 15 residues. Germline CDR1 and CDR2: MDHEN and SYDVKM. The V gene end was trimmed by 4 bases and the J gene end by 8 bases; junction bases not matched to a gene: 11. Here the CDR3 DNA reads TGTGCCAGCAGTTATGGGACAGGGTCTCTTGGCGGCTACACCTTC. It encodes CASSYGTGSLGGYTF.

V and J are TRBV18 and TRBJ1-1; 7 bases agree with TRBD1. This CDR3 is built from 12 residues. The germline V gene has CDR1 KGHSH and CDR2 LQKENI. After removal of 0 bases from V and 8 bases from J, the junction contained 0 bases not matched to a gene. The CDR3 DNA sequence: TGTGCCAGCTCACCACCGGGACAGGAAGCTTTCTTT. Protein: CASSPPGQEAFF. Full variable domain (outside the CDR3, taken from reference TRBV18 and TRBJ1-1): NAGVMQNPRHLVRRRGQEARLRCSPMKGHSHVYWYRQLPEEGLKFMVYLQKENIIDESGMPKERFSAEFPKEGPSILRIQQVVRGDSAAYFCASSPPGQEAFFGQGTRLTVV.

This sequence joins TRBV24-1 and TRBJ1-5; 8 bases agree with TRBD1. CDR3 size: 14 residues. Trimming removed 5 bases from V and 2 bases from J; junction bases left unmatched: 1. Germline V CDR1 and CDR2: KGHDR, SFDVKD. CDR3 in amino acids: CATSATGGNQPQHF. The CDR3 nucleotides read TGTGCCACCAGTGCGACAGGGGGCAATCAGCCCCAGCATTTT.

The chain recombines TRBV9 with TRBJ1-2, with D hard to call. The CDR3 is 15 residues long. Per germline, CDR1 SGDLS and CDR2 YYNGEE. Trimming took off 4 bases at V and 1 base at J, with 14 bases between the two ends. The CDR3 is CASSPLGLGNYGYTF. DNA of the CDR3: TGTGCCAGCAGCCCCTTGGGCCTTGGTAACTATGGCTACACCTTC.

In nucleotides, the CDR3 is TGTGCCAGCAGTTATATAACGGGAGTGGAGACCCAGTACTTC. Protein product: CASSYITGVETQYF. The rearrangement joins TRBV6-5 to TRBJ2-5, with D perhaps TRBD2 (6 bases). Germline loops: CDR1 MNHEY, CDR2 SVGAGI. CDR3 size: 14 residues. The V end was cut by 3 bases, the J end by 5 bases, with 13 bases between.

This clone was counted a few times. This chain uses TRBV5-1 with TRBJ2-2; D is perhaps TRBD2 (7 bases). The ends were cut back, 4 bases at V and 4 bases at J, with 17 bases in the middle. This CDR3 comprises 16 residues. CDR1 is SGHRS and CDR2 is YFSETQ in the germline V gene. The CDR3 sequence is CASSPGGGSSTGELFF. In DNA form, the CDR3 reads TGCGCCAGCAGCCCTGGGGGGGGCTCATCCACCGGGGAGCTGTTTTTT.

V gene TRBV14 combines with J gene TRBJ2-1; maybe TRBD2 (5 bases). Germline V gene sequence: CDR1 SGHDN, CDR2 FVKESK. The CDR3 is 17 residues long. Trimming took off 3 bases at V and 2 bases at J, with 17 bases between the two ends. CDR3 sequence reads: CASSQVGLPPTYNEQFF. The DNA of the CDR3 is TGTGCCAGCAGCCAGGTAGGACTTCCTCCTACCTACAATGAGCAGTTCTTC.

The chain joins TRBV12-5 to TRBJ1-2, with D maybe TRBD1 (6 bases). The V end lost 4 bases, the J end lost 4 bases, and 13 bases lay between the germline ends. The CDR3 length is 14 residues. The germline V gene encodes CDR1 LGHNT and CDR2 FRNRAP. The CDR3, as DNA: TGTGCTAGTGGTTGGATGCAGGGGATCTATGGCTACACCTTC. This encodes CASGWMQGIYGYTF.

J is TRBJ2-1 and V is TRBV10-2, with 11 bases fitting TRBD2. The V and J ends lost 10 bases and 7 bases, in that order; junction bases with no gene match: 6. Looked up from germline, CDR1 is WSHSY and CDR2 is SAAADI. The CDR3 length is 13 residues. CDR3 amino acids: CATFSGRANEQFF. The CDR3, as DNA: TGCGCCACCTTTAGCGGGAGGGCTAATGAGCAGTTCTTC.

This clone was seen only once. The genes are TRBV7-2 and TRBJ1-5; the match to TRBD1 covers 8 bases. The germline gives CDR1 SGHTA, CDR2 FQGNSA. This CDR3 contains 14 residues. V gave up 3 bases and J gave up 5 bases; unmatched junction bases: 3. The DNA for the CDR3 is TGTGCCAGCAGCTTTCAGACAGGGGATCAGCCCCAGCATTTT. This gives the protein CASSFQTGDQPQHF.

The chain employs TRBV27 and TRBJ1-2; TRBD1 matches at 9 bases. Unmatched junction bases numbered 3, after V lost 2 bases and J lost 2 bases. Germline lookup yields CDR1 MNHEY and CDR2 SMNVEV (reference sequence). This CDR3 contains 15 residues. The CDR3 loop reads CASSLNGQGNYGYTF. CDR3 in DNA: TGTGCCAGCAGTTTAAATGGACAGGGGAACTATGGCTACACCTTC.